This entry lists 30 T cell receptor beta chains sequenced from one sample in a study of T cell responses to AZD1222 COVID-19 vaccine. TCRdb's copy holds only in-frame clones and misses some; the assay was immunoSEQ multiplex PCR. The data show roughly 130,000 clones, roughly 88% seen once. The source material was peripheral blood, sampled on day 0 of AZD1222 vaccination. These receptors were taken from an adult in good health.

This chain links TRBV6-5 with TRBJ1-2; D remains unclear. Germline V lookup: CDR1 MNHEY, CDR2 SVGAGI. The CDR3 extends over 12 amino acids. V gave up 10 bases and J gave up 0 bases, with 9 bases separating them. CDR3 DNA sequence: TGTGCCACAAGCCCGTCTAACTATGGCTACACCTTC. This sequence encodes CATSPSNYGYTF.

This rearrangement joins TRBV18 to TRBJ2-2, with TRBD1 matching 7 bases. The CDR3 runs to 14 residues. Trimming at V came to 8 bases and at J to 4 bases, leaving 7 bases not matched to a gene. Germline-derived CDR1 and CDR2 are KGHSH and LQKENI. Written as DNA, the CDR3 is TGTGCCAGCGTGGCCGGGACAGCCACCGGGGAGCTGTTTTTT. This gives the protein CASVAGTATGELFF.

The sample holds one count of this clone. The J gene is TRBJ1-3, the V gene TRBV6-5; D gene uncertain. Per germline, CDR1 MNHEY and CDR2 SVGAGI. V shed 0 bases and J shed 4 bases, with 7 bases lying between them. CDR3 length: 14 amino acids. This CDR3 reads CASSYSMRGNTIYF. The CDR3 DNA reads TGTGCCAGCAGTTACTCGATGAGGGGAAACACCATATATTTT.

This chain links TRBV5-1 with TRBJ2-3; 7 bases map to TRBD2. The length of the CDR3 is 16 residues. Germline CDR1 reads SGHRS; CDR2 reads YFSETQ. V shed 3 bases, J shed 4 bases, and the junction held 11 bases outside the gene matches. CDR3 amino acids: CASSWEGRMTSDTQYF. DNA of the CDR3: TGCGCCAGCAGCTGGGAGGGACGTATGACCTCAGATACGCAGTATTTT.

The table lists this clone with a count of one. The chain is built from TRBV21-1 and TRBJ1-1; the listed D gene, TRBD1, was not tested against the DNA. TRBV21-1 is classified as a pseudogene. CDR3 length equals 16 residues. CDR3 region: CASSTREDRGNTEAFF. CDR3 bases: TGTGCCAGCAGCACCCGAGAGGACAGGGGGAACACTGAAGCTTTCTTT.

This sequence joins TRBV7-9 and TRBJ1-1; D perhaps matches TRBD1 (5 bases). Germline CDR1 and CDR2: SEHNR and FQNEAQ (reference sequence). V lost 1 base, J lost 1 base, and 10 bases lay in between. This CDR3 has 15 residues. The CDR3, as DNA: TGTGCCAGCAGCTTAGGACAGACATCGAACACTGAAGCTTTCTTT. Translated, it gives CASSLGQTSNTEAFF.

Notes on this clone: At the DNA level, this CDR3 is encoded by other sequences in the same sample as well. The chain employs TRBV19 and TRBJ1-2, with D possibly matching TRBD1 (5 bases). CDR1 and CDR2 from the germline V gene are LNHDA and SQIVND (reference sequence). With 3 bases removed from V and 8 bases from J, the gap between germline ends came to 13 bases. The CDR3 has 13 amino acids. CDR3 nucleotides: TGTGCCAGTAGTATTGGGCCCGGGGACGGCTACACCTTC. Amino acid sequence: CASSIGPGDGYTF.

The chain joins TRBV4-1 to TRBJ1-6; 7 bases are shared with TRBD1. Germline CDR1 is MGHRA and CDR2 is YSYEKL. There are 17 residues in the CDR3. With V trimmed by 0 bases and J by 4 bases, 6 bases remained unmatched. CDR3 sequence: CASSQDRKGAYNSPLHF. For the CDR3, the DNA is TGCGCCAGCAGCCAAGATAGGAAGGGGGCGTATAATTCACCCCTCCACTTT.

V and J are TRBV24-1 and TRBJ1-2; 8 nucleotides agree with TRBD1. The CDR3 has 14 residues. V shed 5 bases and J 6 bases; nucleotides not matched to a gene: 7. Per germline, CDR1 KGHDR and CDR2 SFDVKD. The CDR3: CATSVRTGPDGYTF. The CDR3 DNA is TGTGCCACCAGTGTCCGGACAGGGCCGGATGGCTACACCTTC.

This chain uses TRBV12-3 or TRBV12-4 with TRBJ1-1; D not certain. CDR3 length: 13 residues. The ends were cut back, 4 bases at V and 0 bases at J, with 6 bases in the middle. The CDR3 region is CASSWTMNTEAFF. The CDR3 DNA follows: TGTGCCAGCAGTTGGACGATGAACACTGAAGCTTTCTTT.

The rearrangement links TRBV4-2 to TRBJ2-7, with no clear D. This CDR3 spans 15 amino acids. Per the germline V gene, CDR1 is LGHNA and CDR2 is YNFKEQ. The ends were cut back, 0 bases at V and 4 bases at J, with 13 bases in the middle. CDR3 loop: CASSQERLTRYEQYF. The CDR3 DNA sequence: TGTGCCAGCAGCCAAGAGAGGCTCACACGATACGAGCAGTACTTC.

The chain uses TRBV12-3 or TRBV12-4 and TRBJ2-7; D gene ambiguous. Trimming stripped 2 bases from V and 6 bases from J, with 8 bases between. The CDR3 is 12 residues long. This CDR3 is CASSLMELEQYF. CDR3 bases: TGTGCCAGCAGTTTAATGGAACTCGAGCAGTACTTC.

CDR3 region: CAWTGVSGGNTIYF. The CDR3, as DNA: TGTGCCTGGACAGGGGTTTCAGGCGGAAACACCATATATTTT. The V gene is TRBV30, the J gene TRBJ1-3, with D possibly TRBD1 on 6 matching bases. Per germline, CDR1 GTSNPN and CDR2 SVGIG (reference sequence). Trimming took 4 bases from V and 4 from J, leaving 14 bases between them. The CDR3 contains 14 residues. Looking up the rest from reference TRBV30 and TRBJ1-3 gives the full variable domain: SQTIHQWPATLVQPVGSPLSLECTVEGTSNPNLYWYRQAAGRGLQLLFYSVGIGQISSEVPQNLSASRPQDRQFILSSKKLLLSDSGFYLCAWTGVSGGNTIYFGEGSWLTVV.

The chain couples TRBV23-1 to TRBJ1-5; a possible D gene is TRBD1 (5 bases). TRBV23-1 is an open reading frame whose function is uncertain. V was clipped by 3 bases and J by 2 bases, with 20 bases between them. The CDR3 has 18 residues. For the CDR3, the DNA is TGCGCCAGCAGTCAGCGGCAGGGTTGGGGCGTGGGCAATCAGCCCCAGCATTTT. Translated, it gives CASSQRQGWGVGNQPQHF.

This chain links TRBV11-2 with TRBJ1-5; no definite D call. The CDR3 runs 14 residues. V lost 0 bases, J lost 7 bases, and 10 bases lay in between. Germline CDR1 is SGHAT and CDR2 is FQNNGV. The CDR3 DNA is TGTGCCAGCAGCTTAGATCTCCCGGGCCAGCCCCAGCATTTT. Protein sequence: CASSLDLPGQPQHF.

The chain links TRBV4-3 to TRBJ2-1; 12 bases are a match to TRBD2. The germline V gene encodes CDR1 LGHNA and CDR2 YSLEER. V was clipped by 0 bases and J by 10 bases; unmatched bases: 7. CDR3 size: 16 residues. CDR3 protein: CASSQDGPTSGREQFF. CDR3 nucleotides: TGCGCCAGCAGCCAAGACGGACCAACTAGCGGGAGGGAGCAGTTCTTC.

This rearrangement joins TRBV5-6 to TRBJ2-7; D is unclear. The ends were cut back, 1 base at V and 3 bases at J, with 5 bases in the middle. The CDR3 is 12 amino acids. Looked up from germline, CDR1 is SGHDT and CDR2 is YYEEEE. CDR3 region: CASSLSNYEQYF. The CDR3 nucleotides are TGTGCCAGCAGCTTGAGTAACTACGAGCAGTACTTC.

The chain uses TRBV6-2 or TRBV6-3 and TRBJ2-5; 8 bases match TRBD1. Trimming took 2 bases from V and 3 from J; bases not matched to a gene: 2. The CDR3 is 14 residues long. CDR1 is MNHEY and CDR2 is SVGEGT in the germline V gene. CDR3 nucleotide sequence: TGTGCCAGCAGTTACCCGGACAGGGAAGAGACCCAGTACTTC. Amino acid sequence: CASSYPDREETQYF.

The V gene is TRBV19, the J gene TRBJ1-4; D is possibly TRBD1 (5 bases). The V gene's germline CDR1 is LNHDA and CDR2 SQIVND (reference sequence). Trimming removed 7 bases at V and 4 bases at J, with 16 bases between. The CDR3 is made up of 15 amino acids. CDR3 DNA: TGTGCCAGTACCATGACGGGGCGAAGTAATGAAAAACTGTTTTTT. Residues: CASTMTGRSNEKLFF.

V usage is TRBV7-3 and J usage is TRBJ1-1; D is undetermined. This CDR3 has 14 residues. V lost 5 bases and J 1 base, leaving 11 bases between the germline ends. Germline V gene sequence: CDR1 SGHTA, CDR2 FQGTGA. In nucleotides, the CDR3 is TGTGCCAGCAGCCAAGGTGTGACGAACACTGAAGCTTTCTTT. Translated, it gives CASSQGVTNTEAFF.

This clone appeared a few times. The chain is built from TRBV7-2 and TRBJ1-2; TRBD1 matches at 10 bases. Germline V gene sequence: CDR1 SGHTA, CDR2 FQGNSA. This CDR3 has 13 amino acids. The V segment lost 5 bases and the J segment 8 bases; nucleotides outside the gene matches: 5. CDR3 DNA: TGTGCCAGCAGCGGACAGGGGGAGGGCGGCTACACCTTC. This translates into CASSGQGEGGYTF.

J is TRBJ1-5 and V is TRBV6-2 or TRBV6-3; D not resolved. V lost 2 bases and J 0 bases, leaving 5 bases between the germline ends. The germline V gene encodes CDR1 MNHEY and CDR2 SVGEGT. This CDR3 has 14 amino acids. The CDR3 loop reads CASSYGSSNQPQHF. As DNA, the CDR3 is TGTGCCAGCAGTTACGGGTCTAGCAATCAGCCCCAGCATTTT.

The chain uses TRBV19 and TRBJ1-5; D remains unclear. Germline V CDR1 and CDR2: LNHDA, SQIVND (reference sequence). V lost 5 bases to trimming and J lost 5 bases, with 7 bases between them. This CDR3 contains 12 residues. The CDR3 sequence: CASSYWDQPQHF. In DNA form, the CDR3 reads TGTGCCAGTAGTTACTGGGATCAGCCCCAGCATTTT.

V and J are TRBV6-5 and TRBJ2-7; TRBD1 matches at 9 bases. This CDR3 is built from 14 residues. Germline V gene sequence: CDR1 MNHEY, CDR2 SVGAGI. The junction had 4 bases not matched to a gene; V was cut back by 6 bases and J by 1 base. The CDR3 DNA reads TGTGCCAGCAGGGGGACAGGGATTTCCTACGAGCAGTACTTC. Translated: CASRGTGISYEQYF.

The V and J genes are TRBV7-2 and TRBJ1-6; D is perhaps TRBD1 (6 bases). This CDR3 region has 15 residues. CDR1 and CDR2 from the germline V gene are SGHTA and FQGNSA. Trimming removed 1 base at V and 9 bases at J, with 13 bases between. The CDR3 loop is CASSLDRDRRSPLHF. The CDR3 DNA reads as TGTGCCAGCAGCTTAGACAGGGATCGTCGTTCACCCCTCCACTTT. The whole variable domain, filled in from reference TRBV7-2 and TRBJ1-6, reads GAGVSQSPSNKVTEKGKDVELRCDPISGHTALYWYRQSLGQGLEFLIYFQGNSAPDKSGLPSDRFSAERTGGSVSTLTIQRTQQEDSAVYLCASSLDRDRRSPLHFGNGTRLTVT.

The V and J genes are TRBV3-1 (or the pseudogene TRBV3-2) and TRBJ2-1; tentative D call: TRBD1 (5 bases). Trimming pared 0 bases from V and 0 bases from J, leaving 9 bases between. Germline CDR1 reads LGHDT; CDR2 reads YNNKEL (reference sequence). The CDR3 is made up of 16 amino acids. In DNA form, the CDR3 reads TGTGCCAGCAGCCAAGAGGGGCCATTCTCCTACAATGAGCAGTTCTTC. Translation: CASSQEGPFSYNEQFF.

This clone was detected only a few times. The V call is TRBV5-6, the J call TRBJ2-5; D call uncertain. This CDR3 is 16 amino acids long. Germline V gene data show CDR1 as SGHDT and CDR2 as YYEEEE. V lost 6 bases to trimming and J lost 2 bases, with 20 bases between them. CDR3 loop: CASTSPGANPQETQYF. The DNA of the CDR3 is TGTGCCAGCACCTCCCCTGGAGCGAACCCTCAAGAGACCCAGTACTTC.

As DNA, the CDR3 is TGTGCCAGCAGCCCCTACAGCAGGAACACTGAAGCTTTCTTT. It is translated as CASSPYSRNTEAFF. The V gene is TRBV7-2, the J gene TRBJ1-1, with D unclear. This CDR3 has 14 amino acids. Germline V gene data show CDR1 as SGHTA and CDR2 as FQGNSA. Trimming shortened V by 5 bases and J by 1 base, and 11 bases separated the two germline ends. Full variable domain (missing parts from reference TRBV7-2 and TRBJ1-1): GAGVSQSPSNKVTEKGKDVELRCDPISGHTALYWYRQSLGQGLEFLIYFQGNSAPDKSGLPSDRFSAERTGGSVSTLTIQRTQQEDSAVYLCASSPYSRNTEAFFGQGTRLTVV.

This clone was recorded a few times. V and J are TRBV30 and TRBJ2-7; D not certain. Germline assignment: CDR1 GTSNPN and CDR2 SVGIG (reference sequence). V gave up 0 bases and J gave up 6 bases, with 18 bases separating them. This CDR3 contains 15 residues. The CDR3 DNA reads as TGTGCCTGGAGTGTATACTACCAACCTGTCCGCGAGCAGTACTTC. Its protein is CAWSVYYQPVREQYF.

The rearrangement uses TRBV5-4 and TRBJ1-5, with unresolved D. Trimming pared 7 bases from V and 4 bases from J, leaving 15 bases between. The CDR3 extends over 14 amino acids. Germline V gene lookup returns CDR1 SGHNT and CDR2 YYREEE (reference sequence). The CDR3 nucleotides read TGTGCCAGCCAAAACCCCAATGAGAATCAGCCCCAGCATTTT. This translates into CASQNPNENQPQHF.